This T cell receptor beta chain was identified in a study of tumor-infiltrating lymphocytes in primary liver carcinoma. Study results and caveats: Overlap in tumor-adjacent and tumor-blood pairs fell below that of tumor region pairs.

Both RNA and DNA were isolated together from around 20-30 mg of bulk tissue that had not been sorted. More than 75% viable tumor cells made up every tumor sample. Making TCR beta cDNA involved approximately 0.5 ug total RNA and a constant-region primer. Libraries covering TCR beta were generated through three nested multiplex PCR rounds (using a slightly modified ARM-PCR). With TRBV1-TRBV30 forward primers and a C-beta reverse primer, the first two PCR rounds were run for 9 to 10 cycles each. From the multiplex PCR reads, TCRdb called clonotypes with MiXCR, one entry per CDR3 protein. The table records tens of thousands of distinct CDR3 sequences, 55% to 75% of them present only once. This clonotype was seen only a few times. No antigen is known for it. The CDR3 does not close with the conserved phenylalanine or tryptophan, likely indicating a read error. The CDR3 is 15 residues long. Trimming pared 6 bases from V and 1 base from J, leaving 13 bases between.

The sequenced material came from liver tumor tissue from sampling region 2. Subset reported: tumor region T2, inferior pole. The genes are TRBV12-3 or TRBV12-4 and TRBJ1-5; D remains unclear. The sequence came from a man aged 40-50 years with primary liver carcinoma and hepatitis B virus infection. The DNA for the CDR3 is TGTGCCAGCAGAGAAGGGCCCGGGAGCAATCAGCCCCAGCATCTT. Amino acid sequence: CASREGPGSNQPQHL.